Shown below are 4 T cell receptor beta chains from a single sample sequenced in a study of response to subunit inactivated influenza vaccine. TCRdb processed the RT-PCR reads anew with MiXCR; each CDR3 protein has one entry. Here the sample spans 500,000 or so distinct CDR3 sequences, 16% being singletons. The sample here was CD4+ T cells sorted from PBMCs, taken less than 30 months after vaccination. The source is a man between 50 and 69 years old who received an inactivated influenza vaccine.

The V and J genes are TRBV20-1 and TRBJ1-5; D is uncertain. This CDR3 comprises 13 residues. V lost 1 base, J lost 1 base, and 5 bases lay in between. Germline CDR1 and CDR2: DFQATT and SNEGSKA (reference sequence). CDR3 residues: CSARGKSNQPQHF. In DNA form, the CDR3 reads TGCAGTGCTAGAGGGAAGAGCAATCAGCCCCAGCATTTT.

V is TRBV6-2 or TRBV6-3 and J is TRBJ2-7; a possible D gene is TRBD1 (5 bases). The CDR3 extends over 13 amino acids. Germline V lookup: CDR1 MNHEY, CDR2 SVGEGT. V shed 6 bases and J shed 2 bases, with 11 bases lying between them. CDR3 nucleotides: TGTGCCAGCAGAGCGACAGAGACCTACGAGCAGTACTTC. Its translation: CASRATETYEQYF.

The V gene is TRBV4-1, the J gene TRBJ1-1, with 9 bases identical to TRBD1. V gave up 0 bases and J gave up 3 bases; unmatched junction bases: 8. CDR1 is MGHRA and CDR2 is YSYEKL in the germline V gene. The CDR3 contains 17 residues. The CDR3 region has the DNA TGCGCCAGCAGCCAAGAAAGGGGACAGGGAGGTGACACTGAAGCTTTCTTT. This translates into CASSQERGQGGDTEAFF.

The V call is TRBV7-2, the J call TRBJ2-7, with D tentatively TRBD1 (6 bases). Germline V gene sequence: CDR1 SGHTA, CDR2 FQGNSA. The CDR3 consists of 14 residues. Trimming took off 6 bases at V and 2 bases at J, with 14 bases between the two ends. CDR3 coding DNA: TGTGCCAGCAGTCCTGACAGGTTCCCCTACGAGCAGTACTTC. It codes for CASSPDRFPYEQYF.